This T cell receptor beta chain was documented in a study of identical twins. Each CDR3 protein is one row after TCRdb ran MiXCR on the 5' RACE reads. The sample contains approximately 550,000 distinct CDR3 sequences, around 24% of which appear only once. Germline CDR1 is MDHEN and CDR2 is SYDVKM. V lost 6 bases and J 0 bases, leaving 12 bases between the germline ends. The CDR3 contains 15 residues. Healthy Caucasians alone served as donors. These data also featured in a second study, about yellow fever vaccine responses in identical twins.

The rearrangement joins TRBV28 to TRBJ2-1; the D gene could be TRBD1 or TRBD2 (6 bases each). This TCR was sampled from a woman aged 18-29 years in good health. Source material: CD4+ T cells sorted from blood. CDR3 coding DNA: TGTGCCAGCAGCCCCGGGGGCCTCTCCTACAATGAGCAGTTCTTC. Amino acid sequence: CASSPGGLSYNEQFF.